Below are 12 T cell receptor beta chains sequenced from a single sample in a study of tumor-infiltrating lymphocytes in oesophageal squamous cell carcinoma. TCRdb processed the PCR reads anew with MiXCR; each CDR3 protein has one entry. The sample holds some 21,000 distinct CDR3 sequences, roughly 43% seen once. The sample was normal esophageal tissue next to the tumor. Receptors were obtained from a male donor with esophageal squamous cell carcinoma.

This clonotype has only a few counts. V usage is TRBV2 and J usage is TRBJ2-5; D not resolved. Trimming shortened V by 3 bases and J by 2 bases, and 10 bases separated the two germline ends. This CDR3 comprises 14 residues. Germline CDR1 is SNHLY and CDR2 is FYNNEI. CDR3 protein: CASSETLQQETQYF. The DNA of the CDR3 is TGTGCCAGCAGTGAGACTCTGCAGCAAGAGACCCAGTACTTC.

By share, this clonotype counts as medium-sized. The V and J genes are TRBV7-3 and TRBJ2-7, with 7 bases aligning to TRBD1. J lost 0 bases, V lost 4 bases, and 12 bases had no gene match. Germline assignment: CDR1 SGHTA and CDR2 FQGTGA. The CDR3 is 17 residues long. The CDR3 bases are TGTGCCAGCAGCTCCGGGACAGCCAACCTCCTCTCCTACGAGCAGTACTTC. It translates to CASSSGTANLLSYEQYF.

About this clonotype itself: A read error may produce the germline difference seen at one junction end. The V call is TRBV7-2, the J call TRBJ2-5; no clear D. This CDR3 is built from 12 residues. CDR1 is SGHTA and CDR2 is FQGNSA in the germline V gene. In DNA form, the CDR3 reads TGTGCCAGCGGCTTATACCAAGAGACCCAGTACTTC. It codes for CASGLYQETQYF.

About this clonotype: No conserved phenylalanine or tryptophan ends this CDR3, so it is likely a read error. This rearrangement joins TRBV7-3 to TRBJ2-4, with 8 bases identical to TRBD1. The better agreement between TRBJ2-7 and the DNA end casts doubt on the J call. Looked up from germline, CDR1 is SGHTA and CDR2 is FQGTGA. The CDR3 is 13 residues long. The CDR3 reads CASSFDRGYEQYL. The CDR3 nucleotides read TGTGCCAGCAGCTTCGACAGGGGCTACGAGCAGTACTTA.

The chain links TRBV27 to TRBJ2-5; maybe TRBD2 (5 bases). Trimming removed 2 bases from V and 9 bases from J, with 16 bases in between. This CDR3 has 14 residues. From germline, CDR1 is MNHEY and CDR2 SMNVEV (reference sequence). CDR3 residues: CASSLRARKAAQYF. The CDR3 nucleotides are TGTGCCAGCAGTTTAAGGGCACGCAAAGCGGCCCAGTACTTC.

This clonotype was seen ten or more times. The chain couples TRBV12-3 or TRBV12-4 to TRBJ1-1; D might be TRBD1 (5 bases). V lost 5 bases and J lost 1, with 11 bases in between. This CDR3 comprises 14 residues. The CDR3 DNA follows: TGTGCCAGCAGTGGGACGCGCGGGAACACTGAAGCTTTCTTT. Translated: CASSGTRGNTEAFF.

This clonotype was found a few times. A much larger clone differs from this one at a single base, so this may be a read error. This chain uses TRBV12-3 or TRBV12-4 with TRBJ2-1; 13 bases align to TRBD2. With the DNA end fitting TRBJ2-7 better, the J assignment may be wrong. This CDR3 has 15 residues. The chain's CDR3 is CASSQGLAGAHEQYF. The CDR3 DNA reads TGTGCCAGCAGTCAAGGACTAGCGGGAGCACATGAGCAGTACTTC.

This clonotype occurred many times. This chain uses TRBV2 with TRBJ2-3, with TRBD2 identical over 11 bases. V lost 4 bases and J lost 2; bases outside the gene matches: 11. The CDR3 extends over 18 amino acids. Germline CDR1 is SNHLY and CDR2 is FYNNEI. The CDR3 region is CASSGFSGRGRFTDTQYF. DNA for the CDR3: TGTGCCAGCAGTGGATTTAGCGGGAGGGGAAGGTTCACAGATACGCAGTATTTT.

This clonotype was found a few times. The chain is built from TRBV7-3 and TRBJ2-5, with D unclear. The closer fit of TRBJ2-1 to the DNA end suggests the J call may be wrong. The CDR3 length is 13 residues. Looked up from germline, CDR1 is SGHTA and CDR2 is FQGTGA. The CDR3: CASSSRPGNEQFF. CDR3 coding DNA: TGTGCCAGCAGCTCCAGACCGGGCAATGAGCAGTTCTTC.

In this sample, this clonotype turned up a few times. The rearrangement uses TRBV7-3 and TRBJ2-1; 8 bases align to TRBD1. CDR1 and CDR2 (germline): SGHTA, FQGTGA. Losses at the gene ends were 4 bases for V and 10 bases for J; bases not matched to a gene: 6. This CDR3 contains 13 residues. Written as DNA, the CDR3 is TGTGCCAGCAGCTCCCCGGACAGGGAAGAGCAGTTCTTC. Translation gives CASSSPDREEQFF.

J is TRBJ2-2 and V is TRBV12-3 or TRBV12-4; 11 positions match TRBD1. V lost 3 bases and J lost 4; bases outside the gene matches: 7. This CDR3 has 17 residues. Here the CDR3 reads CASSFGWTGGRTGELFF. The CDR3 DNA follows: TGTGCCAGCAGTTTTGGGTGGACAGGGGGCCGCACCGGGGAGCTGTTTTTT.

The table lists this clonotype with many counts. Lacking the conserved final phenylalanine or tryptophan, this CDR3 likely reflects a read error. The DNA is left out, because the CDR3 cannot be placed on it with certainty; the CDR3 is given as TCRdb lists it. The chain links TRBV7-2 to TRBJ2-7; the table's D call TRBD1 went unverified against the DNA. The CDR3 length equals 15 residues, ends included. Germline V CDR1 and CDR2: SGHTA, FQGNSA. The CDR3 protein is CASSLTPAHGYTFGS.